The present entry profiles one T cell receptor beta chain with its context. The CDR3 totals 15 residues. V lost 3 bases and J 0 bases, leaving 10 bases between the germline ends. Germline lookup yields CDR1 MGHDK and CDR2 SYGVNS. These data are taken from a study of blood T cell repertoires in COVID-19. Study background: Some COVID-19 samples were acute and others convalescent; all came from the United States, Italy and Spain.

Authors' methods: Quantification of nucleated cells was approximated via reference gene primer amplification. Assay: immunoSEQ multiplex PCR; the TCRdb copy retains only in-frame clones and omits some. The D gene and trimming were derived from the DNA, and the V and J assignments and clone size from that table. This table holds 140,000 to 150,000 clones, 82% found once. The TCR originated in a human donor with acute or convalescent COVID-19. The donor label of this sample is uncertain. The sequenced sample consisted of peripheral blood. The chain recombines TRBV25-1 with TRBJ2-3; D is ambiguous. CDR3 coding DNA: TGTGCCAGCAGTGACAGGCCCACTAGCACAGATACGCAGTATTTT. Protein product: CASSDRPTSTDTQYF.